These 12 T cell receptor beta chains were all obtained from the same sample, sequenced in a study of T cell responses to AZD1222 COVID-19 vaccine. Clones were sequenced by immunoSEQ multiplex PCR, and TCRdb holds only the in-frame ones, with some missing. The sample consists of 95,000 to 100,000 clones, 90% of them appearing once. Source: peripheral blood, taken on day 0 of AZD1222 vaccination. The receptors shown here come from an adult in good health.

This rearrangement joins TRBV28 to TRBJ2-1, with D possibly TRBD1 on 5 matching bases. The CDR3 spans 15 residues. V was pared by 3 bases and J by 7 bases, with 16 bases between. The V gene's germline CDR1 is MDHEN and CDR2 SYDVKM. CDR3 DNA sequence: TGTGCCAGCAGTTTCCGGCAGGGATCCCTAAATGAGCAGTTCTTC. This codes for CASSFRQGSLNEQFF.

This clone occurred once. The chain has TRBV12-3 or TRBV12-4 and TRBJ1-5; D is uncertain. The CDR3 loop spans 13 amino acids. V lost 3 bases and J 6 bases, leaving 9 bases between the germline ends. CDR3 loop: CASSFHIRQPQHF. CDR3 bases: TGTGCCAGCAGTTTTCATATTCGTCAGCCCCAGCATTTT.

This rearrangement joins TRBV7-2 to TRBJ1-3, with unresolved D. This CDR3 contains 15 residues. Trimming left V 1 base short and J 0 bases short, with 7 bases between. Per the germline V gene, CDR1 is SGHTA and CDR2 is FQGNSA. The DNA for the CDR3 is TGTGCCAGCAGCTTAGGACCCTTCTCTGGAAACACCATATATTTT. This gives the protein CASSLGPFSGNTIYF.

The chain combines TRBV3-1 (or the pseudogene TRBV3-2) with TRBJ1-4; no reliable D call. Deletions cut 0 bases from V and 8 bases from J, with 7 bases between. The CDR3 is 13 residues long. CDR1 is LGHDT, CDR2 YNNKEL, per germline (reference sequence). Written as DNA, the CDR3 is TGTGCCAGCAGCCAAGAGCATGGGGAAAAACTGTTTTTT. It specifies CASSQEHGEKLFF.

This clone was counted only a few times. V and J are TRBV5-1 and TRBJ1-1; D is unresolved. The germline gives CDR1 SGHRS, CDR2 YFSETQ. The CDR3 is made up of 13 amino acids. The germline V and J ends were trimmed by 3 bases and 2 bases, with 8 bases remaining between them. The CDR3 sequence is CASSSGFNTEAFF. CDR3 bases: TGCGCCAGCAGCTCGGGTTTCAACACTGAAGCTTTCTTT.

V is TRBV10-3 and J is TRBJ1-1; D perhaps matches TRBD1 (5 bases). Trimming took off 9 bases at V and 2 bases at J, with 13 bases between the two ends. The CDR3 loop spans 13 amino acids. Per germline, CDR1 ENHRY and CDR2 SYGVKD. The chain's CDR3 is CAIRGVLNTEAFF. The CDR3 DNA follows: TGTGCCATACGAGGGGTTTTAAACACTGAAGCTTTCTTT.

The V call is TRBV5-1, the J call TRBJ1-1; TRBD1 matches at 9 bases. V was pared by 0 bases and J by 3 bases, with 3 bases of the junction left unmatched. The length of the CDR3 is 15 residues. Germline CDR1 is SGHRS and CDR2 is YFSETQ. The CDR3 sequence is CASSLVRTGDTEAFF. The CDR3 coding sequence is TGCGCCAGCAGCTTGGTTCGGACAGGGGACACTGAAGCTTTCTTT.

The sample holds one count of this clone. The CDR3 DNA reads TGTGCCAGTTACGTCATCGCCAAGGTTCGAAATGGCTACACCTTC. Its protein product is CASYVIAKVRNGYTF. The gene calls are TRBV28 and TRBJ1-2; the D is unclear. The CDR3 length is 15 residues. Germline V gene sequence: CDR1 MDHEN, CDR2 SYDVKM. V lost 9 bases, J lost 6 bases, and 23 bases lay in between.

V is TRBV6-6 and J is TRBJ2-3; the match to TRBD2 covers 8 bases. V lost 10 bases, J lost 10 bases, and 19 bases stayed unmatched. This CDR3 has 15 amino acids. CDR1 and CDR2 (germline): MNHNY, SVGAGI (reference sequence). CDR3 residues: CATDPQPGGVVAQYF. The CDR3 DNA follows: TGTGCCACCGATCCCCAGCCGGGGGGGGTGGTTGCGCAGTATTTT.

V gene TRBV29-1 combines with J gene TRBJ1-1; D might be TRBD1 (5 bases). Germline-derived CDR1 and CDR2 are SQVTM and ANQGSEA. The CDR3 loop spans 14 amino acids. The V end lost 1 base, the J end lost 4 bases, and 13 bases lay between the germline ends. This CDR3 reads CSVEARGRGTEAFF. The CDR3 DNA reads TGCAGCGTTGAAGCACGGGGCCGGGGCACTGAAGCTTTCTTT. Looking up the rest from reference TRBV29-1 and TRBJ1-1 gives the full variable domain: SAVISQKPSRDICQRGTSLTIQCQVDSQVTMMFWYRQQPGQSLTLIATANQGSEATYESGFVIDKFPISRPNLTFSTLTVSNMSPEDSSIYLCSVEARGRGTEAFFGQGTRLTVV.

The chain employs TRBV7-6 and TRBJ1-2; no reliable D call. The CDR3 totals 12 residues. The germline gives CDR1 SGHVS, CDR2 FNYEAQ. V shed 5 bases and J shed 6 bases, with 10 bases lying between them. In DNA, the CDR3 is TGTGCCAGCAGCATAGGTCACGATGGCTACACCTTC. It is translated as CASSIGHDGYTF.

J is TRBJ2-7 and V is TRBV19; D is uncertain. The CDR3 has 14 residues. Germline V gene sequence: CDR1 LNHDA, CDR2 SQIVND (reference sequence). V lost 6 bases and J 0 bases, leaving 12 bases between the germline ends. In nucleotides, the CDR3 is TGTGCCAGTAGCGACGTTCTCGGCTCCTACGAGCAGTACTTC. This sequence encodes CASSDVLGSYEQYF.